This T cell receptor (beta chain) is from a study of cytomegalovirus exposure and HLA in healthy donors (TCRdb year 2017). In terms of the full investigation: According to an earlier analysis of around 600 of the donors, about 179 million T cells yielded 117 million unique TCR beta sequences and about 280 Gb of sequence data. Approximately 300 gigabases of sequencing data and tens of millions of unique TCR sequences were included in an early release covering roughly 700 HLA-typed donors. The genetic ancestry cluster associated with self-reported Caucasian donors included 80% to 90% of the 398 genotyped donors. The aim of the study was to test whether cataloging public T cell receptors could identify signatures of past pathogen exposure. The study profiled the T cell repertoires of about 720 subjects by immunosequencing and related them to cytomegalovirus serostatus. Besides the first cohort of 666 subjects, a separate validation cohort made up of some 110 different subjects was used. High-throughput TCR immunosequencing, statistical association of individual TCRs with disease status, and machine learning were combined to predict cytomegalovirus infection status. In a later analysis, previously published TCR beta repertoires from several hundred donors were re-analyzed and high-resolution HLA genotyping was added so that TCR occurrence patterns could be studied. Rather than using new phenotypic data, the later analysis identified candidate immune exposures from TCR beta sequences and from how often those sequences occurred across donors. In an earlier analysis of 587 of the donors, high-throughput TCR beta sequencing was used to judge whether each TCR beta V gene segment behaved as functional or pseudogenic. Donor age, sex, ethnicity and CMV serostatus were collected together with the repertoire data. In a later genetic analysis, genome-wide SNP genotypes for about three fifths of the roughly 670 donors were used, and that subset was treated as a discovery cohort. All discovery cohort repertoires had been generated on a single sequencing platform. Class I and class II HLA loci were covered by the typing at four-digit resolution. Typing coverage differed by locus: A, B, C, DRB1 and DQB1 were typed in roughly 620-630 donors, DQA1 in about 550, DPA1 in 600 to 610, and DPB1 in about 450. Roughly 5 DR-DQ haplotypes were handled as single units for association and clustering, since linkage in the cohort was strong. Among roughly 400 genotyped donors of the cohort, an average of about 220,000 unique TCR beta nucleotide sequences was sequenced per donor, of which approximately 19% were non-productive.

About this clone itself: The antigen it recognizes is unknown.

Library preparation was by the immunoSEQ multiplex PCR assay. For the multiplex PCR, a mixture combining 60 forward primers for TCR Vbeta segments and 13 reverse primers for TCR Jbeta segments was used. Amplification of the CDR3 region of rearranged TCR beta genes was performed with a multiplex PCR assay on genomic DNA. Amplified TCR beta libraries were sequenced as 87-base-pair reads on the Illumina HiSeq System. Turning to the authors' computational methods: A later analysis counted 65 million to 90 million unique TCR beta chains across the 700 or so repertoires, and some 12 million of these chains were shared by at least two donors. To remove PCR and sequencing errors, raw reads were error-corrected and collapsed into unique sequences using a nearest-neighbor algorithm that merged closely related sequences. V, D and J gene segments were assigned by aligning CDR3 sequences to IMGT reference sequences. For a sequence to be retained, a match of at least six nucleotides was required to both a V gene segment and a J gene segment. Rearrangements were called productive when the CDR3 lacked stop codons and stayed in frame with V and J; all others were non-productive. Following IMGT convention, CDR3 was defined as the stretch from the second conserved V-encoded cysteine to the conserved J-encoded phenylalanine. Sequences without an unambiguous match to a single V gene segment were excluded from the earlier analysis of approximately 560 of the donors. An earlier analysis of a few hundred of the donors classified V segments as functional when productive rearrangements were above 56.7% and as segregating when the standard deviation between donors was above 5%. A statistical classification framework was built for diagnosing cytomegalovirus status from the catalog of TCR beta chain sequences. In a later analysis, V and J genes were assigned by comparing TCR nucleotide sequences against IMGT/GENE-DB human TR gene sequences. The TCRdist pipeline was used in a later analysis to assign CDR3 sequences and most-parsimonious VDJ recombination scenarios. A later analysis defined each TCR beta chain by its CDR3 amino acid sequence plus V-gene family, and excluded reads lacking a unique V-gene family. To address suspected cross-contamination and a sequencing artifact, a later analysis removed a few hundred highly shared, low-generation-probability nucleotide sequences. In a later analysis, a clonal expansion index for each public chain was calculated from normalized within-repertoire ranks of inferred template counts. In a later analysis, generation probabilities were computed using a VDJ recombination model fitted to out-of-frame rearrangements, and the results were checked against IGoR. A later analysis scored TCR-TCR, TCR-HLA and TCR-CMV co-occurrence with hypergeometric tests, applying a repertoire-size bias correction to TCR pairs. A later analysis estimated false discovery rates by permuting HLA or CMV assignments 20 times. In a later analysis, co-occurring TCRs were grouped using DBSCAN, with TCRdist sequence similarity added in when clustering inside HLA-allele-positive subsets. Co-occurrence clustering excluded repertoires with fewer than 30,000 or more than 120,000 public chains, plus five with anomalous nucleotide sharing. TCRdb re-hosts the immuneACCESS table, in-frame sequences only. Its copies lack some clones; in the studies checked, an unresolved V gene accounts for under half of them, and the cause for the rest is not known. The DNA gave D and trimming, while V, J and clone size come from that table. The sample table records around 64,000 clones. 2% to 3% of the sample goes to the ten largest clones.

Spanning cysteine to phenylalanine, the CDR3 consists of 13 amino acids. This entry keeps only the CDR3 DNA: 39 bases, framed from base 1. Taken from the germline V gene, the CDR1 and CDR2 loops are ENHRY and SYGVKD. The germline V end is reduced by 4 bases and the J end by 5 bases; junction bases left unmatched: 3. The cohort consisted of approximately 670 healthy bone marrow donors. All cohort members were sampled while nominally healthy, although unrecorded immune exposures were likely present. The donor tested CMV seropositive, placing the donor among the 250 to 300 seropositive members of the cohort. Every donor gave a peripheral blood sample, and the peripheral blood mononuclear cells from that sample were used for TCR beta sequencing. Genomic DNA extraction from the blood cell samples was performed with the Qiagen DNeasy Blood Extraction Kit. Study-wide findings and limitations: Immune exposure information for the cohort was limited to CMV serostatus. Because some donors lacked HLA typing at each locus, the association tests relied only on the typed subset. Presence/absence analyses assumed roughly uniform sequencing depth across donors, an assumption that may not hold. In vitro tests confirmed that a few of the cytomegalovirus-associated TCR beta chains recognize cytomegalovirus antigens. A cluster of highly shared sequence variants was judged likely to represent a technical artifact of the sequencing pipeline. In an earlier analysis of 587 of the donors, most TCR beta V segments appeared in productive rearrangements about 87% or about 30% of the time, broadly matching IMGT annotations. V-gene and J-gene trimming of TCR beta chains was associated with a missense DCLRE1C variant in a later genetic analysis, and the association was replicated in an independent cohort. Approximately 16 rarely observed V segments, including chromosome 9 orphons, were excluded from the earlier analysis of some 590 of the donors because counts were too low. A later analysis associated around 16,000 TCR beta sequences with specific HLA alleles at a false discovery rate of 0.05. According to a later analysis, most CMV-associated TCR beta chains appeared to be HLA-restricted, and the HLA associations seemed to be driven largely by CMV exposure. This cohort had only TCR beta chains sequenced, and the lack of alpha or paired-chain data limited which features could be detected. In a later analysis, TCR association rates were found to vary across HLA loci, with the most associated TCRs seen for DRB1 alleles and the fewest for HLA-C alleles. In a later genetic analysis, fewer N-insertions in productive TCRs were reported among donors in an Asian-associated ancestry cluster than the 666-donor mean. Some IMGT-functional V segments, including TRBV6-2 and TRBV6-3, could not be distinguished by the 87-base-pair reads and were therefore excluded. Most TCR sequences were seen in very few donors, while some public TCRs were found in many individuals. Linkage disequilibrium might explain the correlated functional status among segregating V segments, but an unknown experimental factor could not be ruled out. It was suggested by the authors that the approach could potentially be generalized to other disease states and immunological phenotypes. A further reported finding was that TCR beta sequences accurately predicted the HLA-A and HLA-B alleles for most subjects in the first cohort. Several of the top co-occurrence clusters appeared to be linked to parvovirus B19, influenza, CMV and Epstein-Barr virus, according to a later analysis. When HLA alleles, especially DR and DQ, strongly co-occurred, attributing TCR associations to individual alleles was difficult. In a later analysis, HLA-associated TCR beta chains showed more clonal expansion and lower generation probabilities than non-associated chains that were equally common. The classifier was reported to diagnose cytomegalovirus status with high specificity and sensitivity in both the original cohort and the validation cohort. The study gave a list of some 150 TCR beta chains associated with cytomegalovirus.

The receptor chain draws on TRBV10-3 and TRBJ2-5, with 8 central nucleotides matching TRBD2. Input material: PBMCs. This TCR was recovered from a female donor in good health and CMV-seropositive. The sequenced DNA is TGTGCCATCAGTGGTACTAGCGGTGAGACCCAGTACTTC. Its protein reads: CAISGTSGETQYF.